These 31 T cell receptor beta chains share one sample of origin, sequenced in a study of Graves' ophthalmopathy and Graves' hyperthyroidism. Amplification of the TCR beta CDR3 regions used RNA transcripts (as template). HTBI primers were employed in first-round RT-PCR, then a second-round multiplex PCR followed. TCRdb re-analysed the multiplex PCR reads in MiXCR, keeping a single row per CDR3 protein. The table records more than 1,000,000 distinct CDR3 sequences, roughly 35% of them present only once. Sequencing used peripheral blood or thyroid tissue (not recorded which). All receptors derive from an adult man with Graves' hyperthyroidism.

V usage is TRBV9 and J usage is TRBJ1-6, with D unclear. The germline CDR1 and CDR2 sequences are SGDLS and YYNGEE. The CDR3 spans 15 residues. The V end was cut by 0 bases, the J end by 5 bases, with 9 bases between. As DNA, the CDR3 is TGTGCCAGCAGCGTAGAGGCAGGAAATAATTCACCCCTCCACTTT. It translates to CASSVEAGNNSPLHF.

There are many counts of this clonotype. The chain recombines TRBV20-1 with TRBJ2-5; 11 nucleotides line up with TRBD2. This CDR3 spans 15 amino acids. V was clipped by 3 bases and J by 6 bases; unmatched bases: 9. Germline CDR1 is DFQATT and CDR2 is SNEGSKA (reference sequence). Here the CDR3 DNA reads TGCAGTGCTAGTAGGCTAGCGGGGGGCTTTCAGACCCAGTACTTC. Protein sequence: CSASRLAGGFQTQYF.

The sample holds many counts of this clonotype. V usage is TRBV5-1 and J usage is TRBJ1-1; D remains unclear. Germline V gives CDR1 SGHRS, CDR2 YFSETQ. This CDR3 has 11 amino acids. V lost 5 bases and J lost 4, with 6 bases in between. CDR3 region: CASRRSTEAFF. For the CDR3, the DNA is TGCGCCAGCAGAAGGAGCACTGAAGCTTTCTTT.

The chain employs TRBV12-3 or TRBV12-4 and TRBJ2-7, with D unclear. Trimming took 5 bases from V and 3 from J, leaving 8 bases between them. The CDR3 runs to 12 residues. CDR3 sequence reads: CASSISLYEQYF. CDR3 nucleotide sequence: TGTGCCAGCAGTATCTCCCTCTACGAGCAGTACTTC.

V is TRBV4-1 and J is TRBJ1-1; D is perhaps TRBD1 (5 bases). Germline assignment: CDR1 MGHRA and CDR2 YSYEKL. Trimming took off 1 base at V and 9 bases at J, with 15 bases between the two ends. The CDR3 spans 14 residues. CDR3 loop: CASSQAGLSIKAFF. The CDR3 DNA follows: TGCGCCAGCAGCCAAGCGGGACTCTCGATCAAAGCTTTCTTT.

About this clonotype: The junction does not match germline at one end; this may be a read error. The chain is built from TRBV10-2 and TRBJ1-4, with D perhaps matching TRBD1 (5 bases). Germline V lookup: CDR1 WSHSY, CDR2 SAAADI. The CDR3 is 15 amino acids. CDR3 sequence: CASSYSHRGEKKLFF. The CDR3 nucleotides read TGTGCCAGCAGTTACTCGCATCGGGGGGAGAAAAAACTGTTTTTT.

The chain carries TRBV7-9 and TRBJ1-2; a possible D gene is TRBD1 (6 bases). Looked up from germline, CDR1 is SEHNR and CDR2 is FQNEAQ (reference sequence). The CDR3 spans 17 residues. The V end was cut by 1 base, the J end by 5 bases, with 20 bases between. CDR3 coding DNA: TGTGCCAGCAGCTTAGGACAGGTGAAAGATTGGTGGTATGGCTACACCTTC. Amino acid sequence: CASSLGQVKDWWYGYTF.

Worth noting for this clonotype: Its ends do not fully match the called genes, so a read error is possible. The chain combines TRBV10-3 with TRBJ2-7; 9 bases agree with TRBD2. Germline V gene sequence: CDR1 ENHRY, CDR2 SYGVKD. The CDR3 runs 16 residues. The CDR3 sequence: CASSPPGAGGPYEQYF. The CDR3, as DNA: TGTGCCAGCAGTCCCCCTGGGGCGGGAGGGCCGTACGAGCAGTACTTC.

The genes are TRBV4-2 and TRBJ2-5, with D tentatively TRBD1 (6 bases). The CDR3 runs to 15 residues. Trimming stripped 4 bases from V and 0 bases from J, with 12 bases between. Germline CDR1 reads LGHNA; CDR2 reads YNFKEQ. CDR3 bases: TGTGCCAGCAGCCCAAAACAGGGAGACCAAGAGACCCAGTACTTC. Its translation: CASSPKQGDQETQYF.

As to this clonotype: Just one base apart from a much larger clone, this may be a read error. J is TRBJ2-7 and V is TRBV29-1; D is undetermined. The J call may not be correct, given that the DNA end is closer to TRBJ2-5. The V gene's germline CDR1 is SQVTM and CDR2 ANQGSEA. The CDR3 contains 12 residues. The CDR3 coding sequence is TGCAGCGTTGAAAGTCACCAAGAGACCCAGTACTTC. The encoded protein is CSVESHQETQYF.

This chain joins TRBV5-8 and TRBJ1-6; 7 bases fit TRBD1. The CDR3 is 15 amino acids. Germline loops: CDR1 SGHTS, CDR2 YDEGEE. Trimming at V came to 1 base and at J to 10 bases, leaving 8 bases not matched to a gene. This chain's CDR3 is CASSLRGQSGSPLHF. CDR3 DNA: TGTGCCAGCAGCTTGAGGGGACAGAGTGGATCACCCCTCCACTTT.

This clonotype was recorded many times. DNA for the CDR3: TGTGCCAGCAGCTCCCTCTCACTAGCGGGAGGAGGTACCGGGGAGCTGTTTTTT. This encodes CASSSLSLAGGGTGELFF. V and J are TRBV7-9 and TRBJ2-2; 12 bases are shared with TRBD2. The length of the CDR3 is 18 residues. After removal of 4 bases from V and 5 bases from J, the junction contained 11 bases not matched to a gene. Germline assignment: CDR1 SEHNR and CDR2 FQNEAQ (reference sequence).

CDR3 protein: CASSEALAGRTEQFF. As DNA, the CDR3 is TGTGCCAGCAGTGAAGCTCTAGCGGGGCGGACTGAGCAGTTCTTC. The chain carries TRBV2 and TRBJ2-5; 9 positions match TRBD2. The DNA end lines up better with TRBJ2-1; the J call may be wrong. Germline loops: CDR1 SNHLY, CDR2 FYNNEI. This CDR3 is 15 amino acids long.

The chain has TRBV19 and TRBJ2-5; 9 bases map to TRBD1. CDR3 length: 15 amino acids. The ends lost 5 bases at V and 3 bases at J; junction bases unmatched: 7. Germline CDR1 LNHDA, CDR2 SQIVND (reference sequence). The CDR3 is CASSPRTGAKETQYF. CDR3 in DNA: TGTGCCAGTAGTCCCAGGACAGGGGCAAAAGAGACCCAGTACTTC.

This chain uses TRBV20-1 with TRBJ2-5, with D perhaps TRBD1 (5 bases). Germline V gives CDR1 DFQATT, CDR2 SNEGSKA (reference sequence). This CDR3 spans 11 amino acids. The CDR3 DNA reads TGCAGCTCAGGGCGGAGAGAGACCCAGTACTTC. Protein sequence: CSSGRRETQYF.

V is TRBV9 and J is TRBJ1-6; tentative D call: TRBD1 (6 bases). V lost 5 bases and J lost 7, with 19 bases in between. The CDR3 totals 16 residues. Germline CDR1 is SGDLS and CDR2 is YYNGEE. The CDR3 spells CASSASGGHENSPLHF. CDR3 in DNA: TGTGCCAGCAGTGCGTCGGGGGGACATGAAAATTCACCCCTCCACTTT.

Points on this clonotype: This may be a read error, as it is one base from a much larger clone. The chain recombines TRBV5-5 with TRBJ1-6; 7 positions match TRBD1. There are 15 residues in the CDR3. Germline values: CDR1 SGHKS, CDR2 YYEKEE (reference sequence). CDR3 in amino acids: CASGYTGVPNSPLHF. The CDR3 coding sequence is TGCGCCAGCGGCTACACAGGGGTTCCAAATTCACCCCTCCACTTT.

At least ten counts were recorded for this clonotype. The rearrangement uses TRBV29-1 and TRBJ2-6; D unclear. CDR3 length equals 15 residues. CDR1 and CDR2 from the germline V gene are SQVTM and ANQGSEA. V was trimmed by 4 bases and J by 0 bases, leaving 10 bases between them. CDR3 sequence reads: CSVGADLSGANVLTF. The CDR3 DNA sequence: TGCAGCGTTGGGGCAGACCTCTCTGGGGCCAACGTCCTGACTTTC.

The chain couples TRBV6-5 to TRBJ1-1, with D perhaps TRBD1 (5 bases). V lost 7 bases and J lost 5, with 20 bases in between. Germline V CDR1 and CDR2: MNHEY, SVGAGI. This CDR3 is 15 amino acids long. The CDR3 bases are TGTGCCAGCATCCAAGACCGGGGCAAGCGGACTGAAGCTTTCTTT. This codes for CASIQDRGKRTEAFF.

V is TRBV7-2 and J is TRBJ1-1, with D perhaps TRBD1 (5 bases). The CDR3 runs to 19 residues. The germline CDR1 and CDR2 sequences are SGHTA and FQGNSA. V lost 2 bases and J lost 3, with 25 bases in between. This CDR3 is CASSLSSFWNGARDTEAFF. The CDR3 region has the DNA TGTGCCAGCAGCTTAAGTTCGTTCTGGAACGGGGCAAGGGACACTGAAGCTTTCTTT.

This clonotype was detected many times. The V gene is TRBV4-1, the J gene TRBJ2-2; D unclear. This CDR3 comprises 15 residues. Trimming pared 4 bases from V and 1 base from J, leaving 10 bases between. Germline assignment: CDR1 MGHRA and CDR2 YSYEKL. The CDR3 protein is CASSPPWENTGELFF. CDR3 DNA sequence: TGCGCCAGCAGCCCTCCTTGGGAGAACACCGGGGAGCTGTTTTTT.

This rearrangement joins TRBV19 to TRBJ1-1; no reliable D call. The CDR3 loop spans 13 amino acids. Germline lookup yields CDR1 LNHDA and CDR2 SQIVND (reference sequence). Between the trimmed V and J ends, which lost 3 bases and 0 bases, there was a span of 5 bases. The CDR3 is CASSMHLNTEAFF. In DNA form, the CDR3 reads TGTGCCAGTAGTATGCATCTGAACACTGAAGCTTTCTTT.

Many counts were recorded for this clonotype. The V gene is TRBV25-1, the J gene TRBJ1-1; possibly TRBD1 for D (5 bases). CDR3 length: 14 amino acids. CDR1 is MGHDK, CDR2 SYGVNS, per germline. Trimming left V 8 bases short and J 0 bases short, with 13 bases between. In nucleotides, the CDR3 is TGTGCCAGCCAGGGCGGGCCGTTGAACACTGAAGCTTTCTTT. Translation: CASQGGPLNTEAFF.

There are many counts of this clonotype. The J gene is TRBJ1-1, the V gene TRBV19; D gene uncertain. The germline V gene encodes CDR1 LNHDA and CDR2 SQIVND (reference sequence). The V end was cut by 2 bases, the J end by 8 bases, with 9 bases between. This CDR3 is built from 12 residues. CDR3 in DNA: TGTGCCAGTAGTATACTAAGGAGCGAAGCTTTCTTT. Encoded protein: CASSILRSEAFF.

This clonotype showed up many times. This chain links TRBV7-9 with TRBJ1-2; D gene uncertain. V lost 5 bases to trimming and J lost 7 bases, with 14 bases between them. Germline CDR1 reads SEHNR; CDR2 reads FQNEAQ (reference sequence). The CDR3 totals 13 residues. The CDR3 region is CASSRNGAVGYTF. The CDR3 nucleotides read TGTGCCAGCAGCCGAAACGGTGCGGTTGGCTACACCTTC.

V and J are TRBV12-3 or TRBV12-4 and TRBJ2-7; 10 positions match TRBD1. CDR3 length: 14 amino acids. V shed 6 bases and J 3 bases; nucleotides not matched to a gene: 5. CDR3 amino acids: CASSPDRGGYEQYF. In DNA, the CDR3 is TGTGCCAGCAGCCCGGACAGGGGGGGCTACGAGCAGTACTTC.

J is TRBJ2-5 and V is TRBV12-3 or TRBV12-4; TRBD2 aligns across 8 bases. J was trimmed by 4 bases and V by 1 base; bases with no gene match: 14. This CDR3 region has 18 residues. The CDR3 DNA reads TGTGCCAGCAGTTTAGTCAGGGGAAGCGGGAGATTTGGAGAGACCCAGTACTTC. It is translated as CASSLVRGSGRFGETQYF.

The chain couples TRBV5-8 to TRBJ2-7; no clear D. Trimming pared 2 bases from V and 6 bases from J, leaving 12 bases between. Germline CDR1 SGHTS, CDR2 YDEGEE. The CDR3 length is 13 residues. The CDR3 loop is CASSLWTFAEQYF. The CDR3 region has the DNA TGTGCCAGCAGCTTATGGACCTTTGCCGAGCAGTACTTC.

As regards this clonotype: One base away lies a much larger clone, so this may be a sequencing read error. This chain joins TRBV12-3 or TRBV12-4 and TRBJ2-7, with 8 bases that match TRBD1. The CDR3 totals 12 residues. V was pared by 8 bases and J by 6 bases, with 6 bases of the junction left unmatched. CDR3 nucleotide sequence: TGTGCCAGCGGTAGACAGGGGACCGAGCAGTACTTC. Amino acids: CASGRQGTEQYF.

The gene calls are TRBV7-2 and TRBJ2-5, with 9 bases identical to TRBD2. From germline, CDR1 is SGHTA and CDR2 FQGNSA. The V and J ends lost 3 bases and 2 bases, in that order; junction bases with no gene match: 4. CDR3 length: 15 amino acids. In nucleotides, the CDR3 is TGTGCCAGCAGCTTCTCGGGACTAGCTCAAGAGACCCAGTACTTC. Translating gives CASSFSGLAQETQYF.

The rearrangement joins TRBV25-1 to TRBJ1-2, with TRBD1 matching 8 bases. Per germline, CDR1 MGHDK and CDR2 SYGVNS. CDR3 length: 15 amino acids. The V segment lost 10 bases and the J segment 0 bases; nucleotides outside the gene matches: 10. CDR3 sequence: CATHETGEANYGYTF. The CDR3 DNA is TGTGCCACTCACGAGACAGGGGAAGCTAACTATGGCTACACCTTC.